Listed here are 20 T cell receptor beta chains from one sample, sequenced in a study of T cells in Graves' hyperthyroidism and ophthalmopathy. RNA transcripts yielded amplified TCR beta CDR3 regions. HTBI primers were used for first-round RT-PCR of the TCR CDR3. MiXCR, applied by TCRdb to the multiplex PCR reads, yields one record per CDR3 protein. The sample yields fewer than 450,000 distinct CDR3 sequences, about 18% seen once. Sequenced input: blood. Receptors were obtained from a man aged 18 to 30 with Graves' ophthalmopathy.

In this sample, this clonotype turned up many times. The chain is built from TRBV29-1 and TRBJ2-1; TRBD2 might be the D (5 bases). CDR1 is SQVTM and CDR2 is ANQGSEA in the germline V gene. V lost 4 bases and J 5 bases, leaving 6 bases between the germline ends. The CDR3 totals 11 residues. CDR3 nucleotide sequence: TGCAGCGTTGTCGGGGACAATGAGCAGTTCTTC. Translated: CSVVGDNEQFF.

V and J are TRBV7-2 and TRBJ2-7, with D perhaps TRBD2 (7 bases). V gave up 3 bases and J gave up 0 bases, with 15 bases separating them. The CDR3 contains 16 residues. The V gene's germline CDR1 is SGHTA and CDR2 FQGNSA. CDR3 nucleotides: TGTGCCAGCAGCTTCCTGGGGGGGGCCAACTCCTACGAGCAGTACTTC. It translates to CASSFLGGANSYEQYF.

This clonotype turned up a few times. The chain is built from TRBV20-1 and TRBJ1-6, with D unclear. Germline V gene lookup returns CDR1 DFQATT and CDR2 SNEGSKA (reference sequence). The CDR3 extends over 13 amino acids. V was cut by 4 bases and J by 7 bases, with 11 bases left in between. The CDR3 sequence is CSAIGVWNSPLHF. CDR3 sequence (DNA): TGCAGTGCTATTGGGGTCTGGAATTCACCCCTCCACTTT.

A few counts support this clonotype. The rearrangement links TRBV29-1 to TRBJ2-1; D is perhaps TRBD1 (6 bases). The CDR3 extends over 17 amino acids. Germline V lookup: CDR1 SQVTM, CDR2 ANQGSEA. The V and J ends lost 0 bases and 0 bases respectively, with 15 bases between them. The CDR3 is CSVEDLRGWSSYNEQFF. CDR3 in DNA: TGCAGCGTTGAAGATCTGAGGGGGTGGAGCTCCTACAATGAGCAGTTCTTC.

A remark on this clonotype: A much larger clonotype is one base distant, so this may be a read error. The chain is built from TRBV2 and TRBJ2-3, with TRBD1 matching 7 bases. Germline CDR1 SNHLY, CDR2 FYNNEI. The CDR3 is 15 amino acids. CDR3 nucleotide sequence: TGTGCCAGCAGGAGGGACAGACCCAGCACAGATACGCGGTATTTT. Encoded protein: CASRRDRPSTDTRYF.

In its sample, this clonotype was seen many times. Here the CDR3 DNA reads TGTGCCAGCAGCTTTATGGGGGAGCAGTACTTC. It translates to CASSFMGEQYF. This rearrangement joins TRBV7-2 to TRBJ2-7; D ambiguous. The CDR3 has 11 residues. V was pared by 3 bases and J by 7 bases, with 7 bases between. From germline, CDR1 is SGHTA and CDR2 FQGNSA.

This clonotype was counted ten times or more. The CDR3 DNA follows: TGTGCCAGCAGTTCGGGACAGGGAGGCGGCTACACCTTC. It codes for CASSSGQGGGYTF. V is TRBV28 and J is TRBJ1-2, with 9 bases aligning to TRBD1. Looked up from germline, CDR1 is MDHEN and CDR2 is SYDVKM. The ends lost 4 bases at V and 8 bases at J; junction bases unmatched: 5. The CDR3 runs to 13 residues.

This clonotype came up a few times. The rearrangement joins TRBV9 to TRBJ2-4; possible D gene TRBD2, 6 bases. CDR1 is SGDLS, CDR2 YYNGEE, per germline. The CDR3 is made up of 17 amino acids. Trimming shortened V by 1 base and J by 1 base, and 15 bases separated the two germline ends. CDR3 protein: CASSVSGGQVAKNIQYF. In nucleotides, the CDR3 is TGTGCCAGCAGCGTATCTGGAGGGCAGGTGGCCAAAAACATTCAGTACTTC.

This clonotype was seen at least ten times. The rearrangement uses TRBV3-1 and TRBJ1-5; no reliable D call. The CDR3 has 14 amino acids. CDR1 LGHDT and CDR2 YNNKEL come from the germline V gene (reference sequence). The ends were cut back, 3 bases at V and 4 bases at J, with 10 bases in the middle. This chain's CDR3 is CASSHGQNNQPQHF. The DNA for the CDR3 is TGTGCCAGCAGCCACGGGCAGAATAATCAGCCCCAGCATTTT.

The genes are TRBV12-5 and TRBJ1-5; a possible D gene is TRBD1 (5 bases). The CDR3 spans 16 residues. V was pared by 2 bases and J by 4 bases, with 15 bases between. Germline assignment: CDR1 LGHNT and CDR2 FRNRAP. CDR3 DNA: TGTGCTAGTGGTTTGTTTTCGGGGGGGAGTAATCAGCCCCAGCATTTT. It specifies CASGLFSGGSNQPQHF.

There are many counts of this clonotype. V gene TRBV7-2 combines with J gene TRBJ1-2, with TRBD1 identical over 8 bases. This CDR3 region has 13 residues. Looked up from germline, CDR1 is SGHTA and CDR2 is FQGNSA. Unmatched junction bases numbered 5, after V lost 3 bases and J lost 8 bases. The CDR3 spells CASSLDRAEGYTF. The CDR3 nucleotides read TGTGCCAGCAGCTTGGACAGGGCGGAAGGCTACACCTTC.

This clonotype appeared many times. The V call is TRBV3-1, the J call TRBJ1-2; D might be TRBD1 (6 bases). The CDR3 is 13 amino acids. Germline-derived CDR1 and CDR2 are LGHDT and YNNKEL (reference sequence). V lost 0 bases and J 12 bases, leaving 14 bases between the germline ends. The CDR3 reads CASSQDSQGLNTF. Here the CDR3 DNA reads TGTGCCAGCAGCCAAGACTCACAGGGTTTAAACACCTTC.

This clonotype was detected a few times. V and J are TRBV10-3 and TRBJ1-6; 7 bases map to TRBD1. V shed 0 bases and J 14 bases; nucleotides not matched to a gene: 4. This CDR3 spans 13 amino acids. Looked up from germline, CDR1 is ENHRY and CDR2 is SYGVKD. CDR3 sequence: CAISESPGGSLHF. CDR3 coding DNA: TGTGCCATCAGTGAGTCGCCAGGGGGGTCCCTCCACTTT.

This clonotype was counted many times. This rearrangement joins TRBV7-3 to TRBJ1-6; D uncertain. V was pared by 5 bases and J by 8 bases, with 13 bases between. Looked up from germline, CDR1 is SGHTA and CDR2 is FQGTGA. The CDR3 length is 14 residues. The CDR3, as DNA: TGTGCCAGCAGCGCGGACGGAAGATATTCACCCCTCCACTTT. It encodes CASSADGRYSPLHF.

The sample holds many counts of this clonotype. The chain joins TRBV12-3 or TRBV12-4 to TRBJ2-7; tentative D call: TRBD2 (7 bases). V was cut by 3 bases and J by 7 bases, with 13 bases left in between. The CDR3 has 13 amino acids. The CDR3 DNA reads TGTGCCAGCAGTTTCGCGGGGGCGGGTGAGCAGTACTTC. Translating gives CASSFAGAGEQYF.

This clonotype was seen a few times. The chain uses TRBV19 and TRBJ1-2, with unresolved D. The ends were cut back, 4 bases at V and 1 base at J, with 7 bases in the middle. The germline CDR1 and CDR2 sequences are LNHDA and SQIVND (reference sequence). The CDR3 is made up of 13 amino acids. Here the CDR3 reads CASSTKINYGYTF. The CDR3 DNA follows: TGTGCCAGTAGTACCAAGATTAACTATGGCTACACCTTC. Full variable domain (missing parts from reference TRBV19 and TRBJ1-2): DGGITQSPKYLFRKEGQNVTLSCEQNLNHDAMYWYRQDPGQGLRLIYYSQIVNDFQKGDIAEGYSVSREKKESFPLTVTSAQKNPTAFYLCASSTKINYGYTFGSGTRLTVV.

V gene TRBV4-1 combines with J gene TRBJ1-1; 9 nucleotides agree with TRBD1. Germline CDR1 MGHRA, CDR2 YSYEKL. The CDR3 contains 13 residues. V gave up 5 bases and J gave up 6 bases; unmatched junction bases: 4. The CDR3 protein is CASSFDRGSEAFF. The CDR3, as DNA: TGCGCCAGCAGCTTTGACAGGGGGTCTGAAGCTTTCTTT.

This clonotype turned up a few times. The chain combines TRBV28 with TRBJ1-5; D gene uncertain. This CDR3 is 15 amino acids long. Deletions cut 3 bases from V and 1 base from J, with 10 bases between. Germline-derived CDR1 and CDR2 are MDHEN and SYDVKM. CDR3 loop: CASSFEGGSNQPQHF. Written as DNA, the CDR3 is TGTGCCAGCAGTTTCGAAGGAGGGAGCAATCAGCCCCAGCATTTT.

In this sample, this clonotype turned up a few times. This rearrangement joins TRBV9 to TRBJ2-1, with 12 positions matching TRBD2. The CDR3 loop spans 16 amino acids. Trimming cost V 2 bases and J 8 bases; bases outside gene matches: 8. CDR1 is SGDLS and CDR2 is YYNGEE in the germline V gene. The CDR3 bases are TGTGCCAGCAGCGTGTCTCTAGCGGGGGGGCCGGATGAGCAGTTCTTC. It specifies CASSVSLAGGPDEQFF.

This clonotype was detected only a few times. The chain is built from TRBV18 and TRBJ1-5; unclear D gene. The V gene's germline CDR1 is KGHSH and CDR2 LQKENI. This CDR3 comprises 14 residues. The ends were cut back, 0 bases at V and 5 bases at J, with 8 bases in the middle. CDR3 in amino acids: CASSPPSSDQPQHF. CDR3 coding DNA: TGTGCCAGCTCACCACCGTCCAGTGATCAGCCCCAGCATTTT.